This TCR beta chain was captured in a study of OX40 agonist ivuxolimab in advanced cancers. V trimming: 0 bases; J trimming: 0 bases; junction bases outside the gene matches: 3. This CDR3 region has 16 residues. The germline V gene has CDR1 SGHDT and CDR2 YYEEEE. Study-level points and caveats: In a subset of nonresponders, normalized T-cell clonal expansion was also low. Clonal expansion among partial responders at 0.1-3.0 mg/kg ranked near the lowest.

Details on this clone: Its antigen remains unidentified.

Using immunoSEQ multiplex PCR, the repertoire was profiled, and TCRdb retains in-frame clones only, with some absent. The sample records over 55,000 clones, around 82% being singletons. The genes are TRBV5-6 and TRBJ2-7, with 10 bases identical to TRBD1. The TCR sequence derives from an adult with an advanced solid tumor such as melanoma, head and neck, liver or kidney cancer. The sample was CD4+ or CD8+ T cells sorted from blood, taken in a trial of the OX40 agonist ivuxolimab. The CDR3 sequence is CASSLVGQGSSYEQYF. CDR3 nucleotides: TGTGCCAGCAGCTTGGTGGGACAGGGGAGCTCCTACGAGCAGTACTTC.